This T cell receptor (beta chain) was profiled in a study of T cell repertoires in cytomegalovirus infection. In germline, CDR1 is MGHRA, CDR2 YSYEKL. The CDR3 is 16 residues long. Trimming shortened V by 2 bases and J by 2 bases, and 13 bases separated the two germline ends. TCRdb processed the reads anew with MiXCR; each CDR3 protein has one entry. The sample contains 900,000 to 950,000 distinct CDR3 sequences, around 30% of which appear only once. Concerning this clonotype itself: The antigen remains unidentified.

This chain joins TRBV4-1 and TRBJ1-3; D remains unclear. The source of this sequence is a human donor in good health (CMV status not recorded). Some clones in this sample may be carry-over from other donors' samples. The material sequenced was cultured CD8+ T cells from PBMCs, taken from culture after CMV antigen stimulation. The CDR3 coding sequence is TGCGCCAGCAGCCAACGTCACGATCTTGCTGGAAACACCATATATTTT. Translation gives CASSQRHDLAGNTIYF.